This T cell receptor (beta chain) comes out of a study of OX40 agonist ivuxolimab in advanced cancers. With regard to the full study: Ivuxolimab was a fully human IgG2 agonistic monoclonal antibody targeting the costimulatory receptor OX40 (CD134). Intravenous ivuxolimab was administered to patients every 2 weeks at six dose levels: 0.01, 0.1, 0.3, 1.5, 3 and 10 mg/kg. Among the roughly 50 dose-escalation patients, about 20 had hepatocellular carcinoma, roughly 15 melanoma, 9 renal cell carcinoma and 9 head and neck cancer. A male proportion of almost 85% and a mean age of around 60 years, ranging from about 20 to 79, were recorded for the dose-escalation cohort. Patients were allowed to have had prior anti-PD-1, anti-PD-L1 or anti-CTLA-4 therapy, and 40% to 45% of the dose-escalation patients had previously received checkpoint inhibitors. Partial responses were achieved by three dose-escalation patients, of whom one had hepatocellular carcinoma and two had cutaneous melanoma. The purpose of peripheral TCRbeta sequencing was to test whether ivuxolimab changed TCR sequence diversity and led to clonal T-cell expansion. The paper covers the monotherapy dose-escalation part of the phase I ivuxolimab trial, which included N ≈ 50 patients. The paper as a whole reports these results and caveats: Antigen specificity was not determined for the clonally expanded peripheral T cells. After ivuxolimab, more expanded clones were found on average in CD8+ T cells than in CD4+ T cells. Low levels of normalized T-cell clonal expansion were also seen in some nonresponding patients. At doses of 0.1 to 3.0 mg/kg, clonal expansion of both CD4+ and CD8+ T cells in blood was seen between baseline and week 6. In partial responders in the 0.1-3.0 mg/kg groups, normalized peripheral clonal expansion was found to be among the lowest, especially among CD8+ T cells.

About this clone: Its antigen has not been determined. No base qualities exist here, and no much larger clone lies one base off it.

Patients with a history of autoimmune disease or receiving systemic immunosuppression were excluded from the trial. Peripheral blood for TCR sequencing was collected from all dose cohorts at baseline, on cycle 4 day 1, and on cycle 7 day 1. The samples were drawn from a first-in-human, open-label, multicenter phase I dose-escalation trial of ivuxolimab. Adults with locally advanced or metastatic head and neck squamous cell, hepatocellular, melanoma or renal cell carcinoma were enrolled in the trial. CD4+ and CD8+ T cells were sorted separately from peripheral blood before TCR sequencing. V was cut back by 5 bases and J by 4 bases, leaving a gap of 17 bases between them. The germline V gene gives CDR1 as SGHTA and CDR2 as FQGNSA. The CDR3 covers 16 residues, taking in both the cysteine and the phenylalanine. Of the read, only the CDR3 DNA is kept; its 48 bases are in frame from base 1. For sequencing of the TCRbeta CDR3 region, genomic DNA was extracted from the sorted cells. The immunoSEQ Assay was used to sequence the TCRbeta CDR3 regions. The immuneACCESS repertoire file appears here via TCRdb, limited to in-frame rearrangements. These files lack a portion of the clones; in checked studies, under half of the deficit traces to unresolved V genes, and the cause of the others is not known. This sample holds roughly 100,000 clones; around 85% were observed only once. The ten biggest clones cover 3% to 4% of the sample.

Sample: CD4+ or CD8+ T cells sorted from blood, taken in a trial of the OX40 agonist ivuxolimab. The TCR originated in an adult with an advanced solid tumor such as melanoma, head and neck, liver or kidney cancer. The V and J genes are TRBV7-2 and TRBJ2-2, with the D segment identity uncertain. The DNA sequence follows: TGTGCCAGCAGCCTCTATAAGAGGTACAGCACCGGGGAGCTGTTTTTT. Its protein reads: CASSLYKRYSTGELFF.